The 32 T cell receptor beta chains listed next were all sequenced from one sample in a study of technical replicates of blood from a few donors. Clones were sequenced by immunoSEQ multiplex PCR, and TCRdb holds only the in-frame ones, with some missing. The sample records roughly 72,000 clones, approximately 94% being singletons. The sequencing sample was made of T cells isolated from PBMCs. The origin of the receptors is a human donor in good health.

This clone was found once. V gene TRBV19 combines with J gene TRBJ1-1; D not resolved. Germline V gives CDR1 LNHDA, CDR2 SQIVND (reference sequence). Trimming removed 6 bases at V and 7 bases at J, with 9 bases between. The CDR3 loop spans 11 amino acids. The CDR3 DNA is TGTGCCAGTAGAAAGAGGATTGAAGCTTTCTTT. It specifies CASRKRIEAFF.

The J gene is TRBJ1-2, the V gene TRBV7-3; no clear D gene. From germline, CDR1 is SGHTA and CDR2 FQGTGA. V was cut by 5 bases and J by 4 bases, with 17 bases left in between. This CDR3 contains 15 residues. The CDR3: CASSLVQPGAYGYTF. CDR3 coding DNA: TGTGCCAGCAGCCTAGTCCAACCGGGAGCCTATGGCTACACCTTC.

The J gene is TRBJ2-3, the V gene TRBV6-4; 8 positions match TRBD2. Germline V gives CDR1 MRHNA, CDR2 SNTAGT. V gave up 0 bases and J gave up 6 bases; unmatched junction bases: 8. The CDR3 runs 16 residues. CDR3 in DNA: TGTGCCAGCAGTGACTCGGCTAGCGGGTCCCCCGATACGCAGTATTTT. Protein: CASSDSASGSPDTQYF.

The chain combines TRBV29-1 with TRBJ2-3, with D tentatively TRBD1 (6 bases). The germline V gene encodes CDR1 SQVTM and CDR2 ANQGSEA. This CDR3 contains 15 residues. Trimming stripped 7 bases from V and 4 bases from J, with 21 bases between. The CDR3 is CSASLLGGTADTQYF. The CDR3 DNA sequence: TGCAGCGCTAGCCTTTTAGGGGGTACAGCAGATACGCAGTATTTT.

The J gene is TRBJ2-3, the V gene TRBV29-1, with no clear D. Germline CDR1 and CDR2: SQVTM and ANQGSEA. The CDR3 extends over 14 amino acids. The germline V and J ends were trimmed by 1 base and 0 bases, with 8 bases remaining between them. For the CDR3, the DNA is TGCAGCGTTGAAGCCAGGCTTAGCACAGATACGCAGTATTTT. Translated, it gives CSVEARLSTDTQYF.

The chain links TRBV2 to TRBJ2-7; TRBD2 might be the D (5 bases). The CDR3 totals 15 residues. In germline, CDR1 is SNHLY, CDR2 FYNNEI. V was trimmed by 6 bases and J by 5 bases, leaving 20 bases between them. For the CDR3, the DNA is TGTGCCAGCAGCCTCTATGGTCGGGGTACAGACGAGCAGTACTTC. Translating it yields CASSLYGRGTDEQYF.

The chain recombines TRBV6-1 with TRBJ2-5, with D possibly TRBD2 on 6 matching bases. V was cut by 5 bases and J by 0 bases, with 10 bases left in between. The V gene's germline CDR1 is MNHNS and CDR2 SASEGT. This CDR3 region has 14 residues. DNA for the CDR3: TGTGCCAGCAGTATGAGCGGGTACCAAGAGACCCAGTACTTC. It specifies CASSMSGYQETQYF.

This clone was recorded once. V and J are TRBV19 and TRBJ1-1; D gene ambiguous. Germline V lookup: CDR1 LNHDA, CDR2 SQIVND (reference sequence). Trimming removed 11 bases at V and 1 base at J, with 20 bases between. The CDR3 contains 15 residues. The CDR3 spells CASPPPRRGNTEAFF. The CDR3 region has the DNA TGTGCCTCTCCGCCTCCTCGCCGAGGGAACACTGAAGCTTTCTTT.

This chain uses TRBV5-1 with TRBJ2-7; perhaps TRBD2 as D (5 bases). Germline lookup yields CDR1 SGHRS and CDR2 YFSETQ. The CDR3 covers 16 residues. V shed 0 bases and J shed 6 bases, with 19 bases lying between them. CDR3 region: CASSLVISEGTGEQYF. CDR3 nucleotides: TGCGCCAGCAGCTTGGTAATATCCGAGGGAACGGGCGAGCAGTACTTC.

The chain combines TRBV30 with TRBJ2-2; D call uncertain. The germline CDR1 and CDR2 sequences are GTSNPN and SVGIG (reference sequence). V shed 4 bases and J shed 1 base, with 7 bases lying between them. The CDR3 is 13 residues long. CDR3 in DNA: TGTGCCTGGACAGAATTGAACACCGGGGAGCTGTTTTTT. Translated, it gives CAWTELNTGELFF.

This chain joins TRBV27 and TRBJ2-1; TRBD2 agrees at 7 bases. The CDR3 totals 13 residues. CDR1 and CDR2 from the germline V gene are MNHEY and SMNVEV (reference sequence). V gave up 4 bases and J gave up 8 bases; unmatched junction bases: 5. The CDR3 loop is CASSWREKDEQFF. DNA for the CDR3: TGTGCCAGCAGTTGGCGGGAGAAGGATGAGCAGTTCTTC.

The gene calls are TRBV15 and TRBJ1-5, with 8 bases matching TRBD1. The germline CDR1 and CDR2 sequences are LNHNV and YYDKDF (reference sequence). The CDR3 has 16 residues. Losses at the gene ends were 5 bases for V and 0 bases for J; bases not matched to a gene: 6. The CDR3 spells CATSPLGQGSNQPQHF. In nucleotides, the CDR3 is TGTGCCACCAGCCCCCTAGGACAGGGTAGCAATCAGCCCCAGCATTTT.

The chain couples TRBV9 to TRBJ1-2; D remains unclear. With 0 bases removed from V and 2 bases from J, the gap between germline ends came to 5 bases. CDR1 is SGDLS and CDR2 is YYNGEE in the germline V gene. This CDR3 spans 13 amino acids. CDR3 region: CASSVGGNYGYTF. The CDR3 DNA reads as TGTGCCAGCAGCGTAGGAGGCAACTATGGCTACACCTTC.

The chain couples TRBV5-1 to TRBJ2-1; 14 positions match TRBD2. The V gene's germline CDR1 is SGHRS and CDR2 YFSETQ. The CDR3 consists of 16 residues. V shed 7 bases, J shed 9 bases, and the junction held 12 bases outside the gene matches. The DNA of the CDR3 is TGCGCCAGCCGCACCCCCGGGACTAGCGGGAGTACTGAGCAGTTCTTC. Amino acids: CASRTPGTSGSTEQFF.

V and J are TRBV4-2 and TRBJ2-5; 10 positions agree with TRBD2. Germline V CDR1 and CDR2: LGHNA, YNFKEQ. V lost 1 base to trimming and J lost 3 bases; unmatched junction nucleotides: 5. The length of the CDR3 is 16 residues. CDR3 DNA: TGTGCCAGCAGCCAAGTCTTCCTAGCGGGAGAAGAGACCCAGTACTTC. Amino acid sequence: CASSQVFLAGEETQYF.

This rearrangement joins TRBV19 to TRBJ2-6, with TRBD2 identical over 10 bases. The V and J ends lost 6 bases and 2 bases, in that order; junction bases with no gene match: 4. The CDR3 is 16 amino acids. Germline CDR1 and CDR2: LNHDA and SQIVND (reference sequence). CDR3 DNA: TGTGCCAGTAGAGGACTAGCGGCAACTGGGGCCAACGTCCTGACTTTC. It codes for CASRGLAATGANVLTF.

The chain has TRBV4-3 and TRBJ1-3; tentatively, D is TRBD1 (6 bases). This CDR3 comprises 14 residues. V lost 4 bases to trimming and J lost 4 bases, with 11 bases between them. CDR1 and CDR2 from the germline V gene are LGHNA and YSLEER. The CDR3 region is CASSPQGPGNTIYF. CDR3 bases: TGCGCCAGCAGCCCCCAGGGGCCAGGAAACACCATATATTTT.

This rearrangement joins TRBV9 to TRBJ2-3; D is undetermined. Germline lookup yields CDR1 SGDLS and CDR2 YYNGEE. The CDR3 has 14 amino acids. V lost 0 bases and J 1 base, leaving 6 bases between the germline ends. The CDR3 sequence: CASSVARGTDTQYF. CDR3 coding DNA: TGTGCCAGCAGCGTAGCCCGGGGCACAGATACGCAGTATTTT.

This chain uses TRBV6-1 with TRBJ1-1; 8 bases agree with TRBD1. This CDR3 comprises 14 residues. J lost 1 base, V lost 6 bases, and 4 bases had no gene match. The germline gives CDR1 MNHNS, CDR2 SASEGT. The CDR3 spells CASSYRGGNTEAFF. The CDR3 coding sequence is TGTGCCAGCAGCTACAGGGGGGGGAACACTGAAGCTTTCTTT.

V gene TRBV9 combines with J gene TRBJ2-5; D is possibly TRBD1 (6 bases). Germline V CDR1 and CDR2: SGDLS, YYNGEE. The V and J ends lost 0 bases and 2 bases respectively, with 8 bases between them. There are 14 residues in the CDR3. The CDR3 protein is CASSVDREQETQYF. Here the CDR3 DNA reads TGTGCCAGCAGCGTAGACAGGGAACAAGAGACCCAGTACTTC.

This rearrangement joins TRBV29-1 to TRBJ2-7, with 9 positions matching TRBD1. From germline, CDR1 is SQVTM and CDR2 ANQGSEA. This CDR3 contains 20 residues. With 6 bases clipped from V and 6 bases from J, the junction kept 30 bases outside the gene matches. CDR3 DNA: TGCAGCGTCCTGCCCGCCTTTAGGACAGGGGACCTGGCATTATCGGGCGAGCAGTACTTC. Its translation: CSVLPAFRTGDLALSGEQYF.

V usage is TRBV11-2 and J usage is TRBJ2-5; 8 nucleotides agree with TRBD2. With 5 bases clipped from V and 7 bases from J, the junction kept 18 bases outside the gene matches. CDR1 and CDR2 (germline): SGHAT, FQNNGV. The CDR3 has 17 residues. The CDR3 reads CASSTEGFRTSIGTQYF. The CDR3 DNA is TGTGCCAGCAGCACAGAAGGGTTCAGGACTAGCATTGGGACCCAGTACTTC.

This rearrangement joins TRBV27 to TRBJ1-5; 7 bases fit TRBD1. The germline CDR1 and CDR2 sequences are MNHEY and SMNVEV (reference sequence). The CDR3 has 15 residues. The V and J ends lost 3 bases and 3 bases, in that order; junction bases with no gene match: 5. CDR3 nucleotide sequence: TGTGCCAGCAGTTTTTGGGGACAGTCCAATCAGCCCCAGCATTTT. It is translated as CASSFWGQSNQPQHF.

The chain uses TRBV21-1 and TRBJ2-1; the DNA was not used to check the table's D call, TRBD2. TRBV21-1 is described as a pseudogene. This CDR3 region has 15 residues. CDR3 sequence reads: CAKVQREGLINEQFF. The CDR3 DNA follows: TGTGCCAAGGTCCAACGGGAGGGCCTTATAAATGAGCAGTTCTTC.

V is TRBV9 and J is TRBJ2-1; TRBD2 matches 7 bases. With 0 bases clipped from V and 1 base from J, the junction kept 7 bases outside the gene matches. The CDR3 is made up of 17 amino acids. Germline CDR1 reads SGDLS; CDR2 reads YYNGEE. The CDR3 DNA reads as TGTGCCAGCAGCGTAGCGGCGCGGGAGATGTCCTACAATGAGCAGTTCTTC. Protein: CASSVAAREMSYNEQFF.

The chain links TRBV6-1 to TRBJ1-2; 8 bases match TRBD1. Per the germline V gene, CDR1 is MNHNS and CDR2 is SASEGT. Trimming took 6 bases from V and 4 from J; bases not matched to a gene: 10. This CDR3 spans 15 amino acids. Here the CDR3 DNA reads TGTGCCAGCAGGGAGACAGGGGCCTACTTCTATGGCTACACCTTC. Translation gives CASRETGAYFYGYTF.

This clone was detected once. The gene calls are TRBV15 and TRBJ2-7, with TRBD1 matching 9 bases. Germline V gene lookup returns CDR1 LNHNV and CDR2 YYDKDF (reference sequence). Trimming cost V 5 bases and J 5 bases; bases outside gene matches: 7. The CDR3 loop spans 14 amino acids. CDR3 region: CATSQGQGIDEQYF. CDR3 bases: TGTGCCACCAGCCAAGGACAGGGGATCGACGAGCAGTACTTC. Full variable domain (rest looked up from reference TRBV15 and TRBJ2-7): DAMVIQNPRYQVTQFGKPVTLSCSQTLNHNVMYWYQQKSSQAPKLLFHYYDKDFNNEADTPDNFQSRRPNTSFCFLDIRSPGLGDTAMYLCATSQGQGIDEQYFGPGTRLTVT.

V usage is TRBV29-1 and J usage is TRBJ2-1, with D possibly TRBD1 on 6 matching bases. CDR3 length: 13 residues. Germline lookup yields CDR1 SQVTM and CDR2 ANQGSEA. V was cut by 7 bases and J by 0 bases, with 10 bases left in between. The CDR3 is CSGDTYSYNEQFF. The CDR3 nucleotides read TGCAGCGGGGACACCTACTCCTACAATGAGCAGTTCTTC.

The V gene is TRBV10-2, the J gene TRBJ2-7; TRBD2 matches 8 bases. CDR3 length equals 11 residues. Trimming cost V 10 bases and J 4 bases; bases outside gene matches: 3. Germline loops: CDR1 WSHSY, CDR2 SAAADI. CDR3 sequence (DNA): TGCGCCACCCGGGGGGGATACGAGCAGTACTTC. Protein product: CATRGGYEQYF.

The CDR3 loop reads CASRLTGANVLTF. CDR3 nucleotides: TGTGCCAGCAGACTTACTGGGGCCAACGTCCTGACTTTC. This chain connects TRBV6-5 to TRBJ2-6; D is uncertain. The germline V gene has CDR1 MNHEY and CDR2 SVGAGI. V shed 6 bases and J shed 2 bases, with 5 bases lying between them. CDR3 size: 13 residues.

Worth noting for this clone: Other DNA sequences in the same sample also yield this CDR3. This chain uses TRBV6-5 with TRBJ1-2; D is undetermined. CDR3 size: 12 residues. Trimming left V 2 bases short and J 4 bases short, with 5 bases between. Germline CDR1 reads MNHEY; CDR2 reads SVGAGI. CDR3 bases: TGTGCCAGCAGTTACGGCCCCTATGGCTACACCTTC. This encodes CASSYGPYGYTF.

The chain links TRBV2 to TRBJ2-3, with 8 bases fitting TRBD2. Germline-derived CDR1 and CDR2 are SNHLY and FYNNEI. The CDR3 is 14 amino acids. V lost 7 bases to trimming and J lost 3 bases; unmatched junction nucleotides: 6. CDR3 sequence: CASMNQRETDTQYF. The CDR3 region has the DNA TGTGCCAGCATGAACCAGCGGGAGACAGATACGCAGTATTTT.